This T cell receptor beta chain emerged from a study of cytomegalovirus exposure and HLA in healthy donors. Regarding the study as a whole: It has been reported that TCR beta sequences accurately predicted the HLA-A and HLA-B alleles of most subjects. As was reported, the classifier diagnosed cytomegalovirus status with high specificity and sensitivity.

In the case of this clone: Its target is not known.

A multiplex PCR was run with 60 Vbeta primers and 13 Jbeta primers. Sequenced by immunoSEQ multiplex PCR; TCRdb stores in-frame clones only, minus some. The table shows about 160,000 clones, with under 80% occurring only once. The V gene end was trimmed by 4 bases and the J gene end by 0 bases; junction bases not matched to a gene: 10. Germline CDR1 is SGHKS and CDR2 is YYEKEE (reference sequence). The CDR3 loop spans 18 amino acids. The source is a female donor in good health and CMV-seronegative. This rearrangement joins TRBV5-5 to TRBJ2-6; 7 bases are a match to TRBD1. What was sequenced was PBMCs. CDR3 sequence: CASSARDRQNSGANVLTF. The CDR3 DNA is TGTGCCAGCAGCGCCCGGGACAGACAAAACTCTGGGGCCAACGTCCTGACTTTC.